This T cell receptor (beta chain) stems from a study of T cells in Graves' hyperthyroidism and ophthalmopathy. Amplification of TCR beta CDR3 regions used RNA as the template. First-round RT-PCR of the TCR CDR3 relied on the HTBI primer set. TCRdb recomputed calls from the multiplex PCR reads with MiXCR, one row per CDR3 protein. The data contain approximately 490,000 distinct CDR3 sequences, 22% of them singletons. Germline lookup yields CDR1 ENHRY and CDR2 SYGVKD. The CDR3 sequence is 11 residues long. Trimming stripped 4 bases from V and 6 bases from J, with 6 bases between. On the basis of clinical symptoms, serum thyroxine and TRAb, thyroid ultrasound and orbital computed tomography, diagnoses were made.

This sequence joins TRBV10-3 and TRBJ1-1; D remains unclear. The receptor was derived from a woman in her 70s with Graves' ophthalmopathy. Sequenced material: blood. CDR3 residues: CAISGGSEAFF. The CDR3 nucleotides are TGTGCCATCAGTGGAGGGTCTGAAGCTTTCTTT.